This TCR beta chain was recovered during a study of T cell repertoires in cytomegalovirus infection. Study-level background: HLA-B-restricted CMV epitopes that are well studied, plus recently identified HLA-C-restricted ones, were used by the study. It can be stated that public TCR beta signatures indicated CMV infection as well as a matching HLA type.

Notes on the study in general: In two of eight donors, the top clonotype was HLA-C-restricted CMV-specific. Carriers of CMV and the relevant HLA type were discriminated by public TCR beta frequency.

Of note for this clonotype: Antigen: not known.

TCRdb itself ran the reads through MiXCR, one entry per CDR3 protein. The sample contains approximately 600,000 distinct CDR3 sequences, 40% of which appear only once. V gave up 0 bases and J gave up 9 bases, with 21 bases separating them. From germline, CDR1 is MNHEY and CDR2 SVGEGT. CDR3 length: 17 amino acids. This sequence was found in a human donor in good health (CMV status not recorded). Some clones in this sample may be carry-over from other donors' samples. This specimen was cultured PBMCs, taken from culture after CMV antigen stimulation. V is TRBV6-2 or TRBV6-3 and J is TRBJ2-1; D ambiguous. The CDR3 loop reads CASSYSKVPTGTFEQFF. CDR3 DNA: TGTGCCAGCAGTTACTCGAAGGTCCCCACGGGCACATTTGAGCAGTTCTTC.